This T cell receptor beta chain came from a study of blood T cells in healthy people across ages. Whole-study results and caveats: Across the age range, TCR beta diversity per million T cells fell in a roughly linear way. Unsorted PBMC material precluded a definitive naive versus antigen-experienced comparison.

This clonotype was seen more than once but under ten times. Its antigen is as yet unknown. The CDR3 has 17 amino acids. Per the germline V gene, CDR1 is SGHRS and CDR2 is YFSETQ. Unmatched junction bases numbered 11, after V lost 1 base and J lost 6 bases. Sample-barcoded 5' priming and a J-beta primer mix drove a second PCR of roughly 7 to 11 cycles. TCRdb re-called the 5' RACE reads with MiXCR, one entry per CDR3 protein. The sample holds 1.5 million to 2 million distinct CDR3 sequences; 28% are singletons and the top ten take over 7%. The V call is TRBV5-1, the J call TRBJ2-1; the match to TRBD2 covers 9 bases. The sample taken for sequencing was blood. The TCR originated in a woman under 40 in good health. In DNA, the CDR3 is TGCGCCAGCAGCTTGCTTATAGGCGGGGGGGCAGGCAATGAGCAGTTCTTC. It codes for CASSLLIGGGAGNEQFF.